This T cell receptor beta chain was obtained from a study of cytomegalovirus exposure and HLA in healthy donors. Findings and limits, study-wide: Most subjects had HLA-A and HLA-B alleles reportedly predicted accurately by TCR beta sequences. In a later analysis, HLA-associated beta chains showed higher expansion and lower generation probabilities than comparable chains.

13 Jbeta primers and 60 Vbeta primers were used for the PCR. In the source study's methods: There were around 80 million unique TCR beta chains by a later count, and some 12 million of them were shared. Libraries were prepared by immunoSEQ multiplex PCR; TCRdb keeps only in-frame clonotypes and omits some of them. V and J calls and clone size are as listed in that table; D and trimming were resolved from the DNA. The sample lists about 130,000 clones; approximately 61% were seen once. Donors were nominally healthy when sampled, though unrecorded immune exposures were likely. This clone was detected a few times. Antigen unknown. Trimming removed 3 bases from V and 3 bases from J; junction bases left unmatched: 2. The V gene's germline CDR1 is MRHNA and CDR2 SNTAGT. CDR3 length: 15 residues.

This clonotype was obtained from a man younger than 45 in good health and CMV-seropositive. The chain couples TRBV6-4 to TRBJ2-1, with 10 bases that match TRBD2. Material: PBMCs. The CDR3 region is CASSELAGNYNEQFF. DNA for the CDR3: TGTGCCAGCAGTGAACTAGCGGGAAACTACAATGAGCAGTTCTTC.